The present T cell receptor beta chain was sequenced within a study of OX40 agonist ivuxolimab in advanced cancers. The study in broad terms: Ivuxolimab was an agonistic, fully human IgG2 monoclonal antibody directed against OX40 (CD134), a costimulatory receptor. In the dose-escalation cohort, nearly 85% of patients were male, and the mean age was around 60 years with a range of roughly 23 to 79. The point of sequencing TCRbeta in the periphery was to test whether ivuxolimab changed TCR sequence diversity and drove clonal T-cell expansion. Among the 52 dose-escalation patients, around 19 had hepatocellular carcinoma, approximately 15 melanoma, 9 renal cell carcinoma and 9 head and neck cancer. Intravenous ivuxolimab was administered to patients every 2 weeks at six dose levels: 0.01, 0.1, 0.3, 1.5, 3 and 10 mg/kg. Three dose-escalation patients achieved partial responses, one with hepatocellular carcinoma and two with cutaneous melanoma. The paper reports the monotherapy dose-escalation portion (N of about 50 patients) of the phase I ivuxolimab trial. Prior anti-PD-1, anti-PD-L1 or anti-CTLA-4 therapy was permitted, and checkpoint inhibitors had been received by approximately 39% of dose-escalation patients.

Study-wide findings and limitations: In partial responders in the 0.1-3.0 mg/kg groups, normalized peripheral clonal expansion was found to be among the lowest, especially among CD8+ T cells. On average, CD8+ T cells showed more expanded clones than CD4+ T cells after ivuxolimab. The antigen specificity of the peripheral T cells that underwent clonal expansion was not determined. At doses from 0.1 to 3.0 mg/kg, clonal expansion was seen in both CD4+ and CD8+ blood T cells between baseline and week 6. Low levels of normalized T-cell clonal expansion were also seen in some nonresponding patients.

The trial excluded patients who had a history of autoimmune disease or who were on systemic immunosuppression. Peripheral blood for TCR sequencing was collected from all dose cohorts at baseline, on cycle 4 day 1, and on cycle 7 day 1. Samples were obtained from an open-label, multicenter, first-in-human phase I dose-escalation trial of ivuxolimab. The trial enrolled adults with locally advanced or metastatic head and neck squamous cell, hepatocellular, melanoma or renal cell carcinoma. Before TCR sequencing, CD4+ T cells and CD8+ T cells were sorted from peripheral blood as separate populations. Points on this clone: Its binding antigen is unknown. Base-call qualities are not available, and no considerably larger clone is one nucleotide away.

The CDR3 starts with the cysteine, ends with the phenylalanine, and has 15 residues. Here the CDR3 DNA is all that survives: 45 bases in frame from base 1. V drops 0 bases and J drops 0 bases, leaving 8 bases in between. From a lookup of the germline V gene, CDR1 and CDR2 are MNHEY and SVGAGI. For sequencing of the TCRbeta CDR3 region, genomic DNA was extracted from the sorted cells. The immunoSEQ Assay was used for sequencing of TCRbeta CDR3 regions. TCRdb took this table from immuneACCESS and kept in-frame rearrangements with V and J called. Such tables lack part of the clones; where checked against another copy, unresolved V genes explain under half of the gap, and the rest is unexplained. Present in this sample are some 72,000 clones, about 90% of which were seen just once. Roughly 9.6% of the sample rests with the top ten.

This specimen consisted of CD4+ or CD8+ T cells sorted from blood, obtained in a trial of the OX40 agonist ivuxolimab. The receptor's source is an adult with an advanced solid tumor such as melanoma, head and neck, liver or kidney cancer. The chain uses TRBV6-5 and TRBJ1-1, and possibly TRBD1, on 5 matching bases. For the CDR3, the sequence is CASSYSRGMNTEAFF. In nucleotide form, the sequence is TGTGCCAGCAGTTACTCGCGGGGCATGAACACTGAAGCTTTCTTT.